The 9 T cell receptor beta chains presented below share a single source sample, sequenced in a study of technical replicates of blood from a few donors. The repertoire was sequenced with immunoSEQ multiplex PCR; TCRdb's copy has only in-frame clones and lacks some. The data hold tens of thousands of clones, with roughly 94% observed a single time. The sequencing sample was made of T cells isolated from PBMCs. The source of these receptors is a human donor in good health.

This chain uses TRBV9 with TRBJ1-1; 9 bases line up with TRBD1. Germline CDR1 reads SGDLS; CDR2 reads YYNGEE. This CDR3 comprises 14 residues. The V gene end was trimmed by 3 bases and the J gene end by 3 bases; junction bases not matched to a gene: 3. DNA for the CDR3: TGTGCCAGCAGCGCGACAGGGGGGTACACTGAAGCTTTCTTT. It specifies CASSATGGYTEAFF. The full variable domain, in which reference TRBV9 and TRBJ1-1 provide the parts outside the CDR3, is DSGVTQTPKHLITATGQRVTLRCSPRSGDLSVYWYQQSLDQGLQFLIQYYNGEERAKGNILERFSAQQFPDLHSELNLSSLELGDSALYFCASSATGGYTEAFFGQGTRLTVV.

The chain combines TRBV19 with TRBJ1-5; D gene uncertain. Germline V CDR1 and CDR2: LNHDA, SQIVND (reference sequence). The CDR3 runs 14 residues. The V and J ends lost 6 bases and 3 bases respectively, with 12 bases between them. The CDR3 reads CASRERENNQPQHF. The CDR3 region has the DNA TGTGCCAGTAGGGAAAGGGAGAACAATCAGCCCCAGCATTTT.

The V gene is TRBV19, the J gene TRBJ1-2; D unclear. V lost 0 bases and J lost 6, with 14 bases in between. This CDR3 contains 15 residues. Looked up from germline, CDR1 is LNHDA and CDR2 is SQIVND (reference sequence). The CDR3 DNA reads as TGTGCCAGTAGTATAGATTTGAAGGGAGAGGATGGCTACACCTTC. It is translated as CASSIDLKGEDGYTF.

V usage is TRBV15 and J usage is TRBJ2-7, with D possibly matching TRBD1 (6 bases). Germline CDR1 reads LNHNV; CDR2 reads YYDKDF (reference sequence). V lost 0 bases to trimming and J lost 0 bases, with 15 bases between them. This CDR3 spans 17 amino acids. The CDR3 coding sequence is TGTGCCACCAGCAGAGAGAGAACAGGGCCTACCTCCTACGAGCAGTACTTC. Translation gives CATSRERTGPTSYEQYF.

This clone was found a few times. The V and J genes are TRBV30 and TRBJ1-5; TRBD1 is a possible D gene (5 bases). Germline CDR1 and CDR2: GTSNPN and SVGIG (reference sequence). The CDR3 consists of 15 residues. V lost 0 bases and J lost 0, with 9 bases in between. The DNA for the CDR3 is TGTGCCTGGAGTGTATGGGGCTATAGCAATCAGCCCCAGCATTTT. Its protein product is CAWSVWGYSNQPQHF.

This chain joins TRBV4-1 and TRBJ1-3; D gene uncertain. V lost 3 bases and J 0 bases, leaving 6 bases between the germline ends. The germline gives CDR1 MGHRA, CDR2 YSYEKL. This CDR3 has 14 amino acids. This CDR3 reads CASSHPFSGNTIYF. CDR3 sequence (DNA): TGCGCCAGCAGCCACCCATTCTCTGGAAACACCATATATTTT.

The V call is TRBV9, the J call TRBJ1-1; 9 bases line up with TRBD1. Looked up from germline, CDR1 is SGDLS and CDR2 is YYNGEE. This CDR3 has 13 amino acids. Losses at the gene ends were 0 bases for V and 11 bases for J; bases not matched to a gene: 5. The CDR3 loop reads CASSVAGTGYAFF. The CDR3, as DNA: TGTGCCAGCAGCGTAGCCGGGACAGGGTACGCTTTCTTT.

The chain joins TRBV7-3 to TRBJ2-1; D call uncertain. Trimming shortened V by 2 bases and J by 0 bases, and 5 bases separated the two germline ends. The CDR3 is 14 amino acids. Germline V lookup: CDR1 SGHTA, CDR2 FQGTGA. The chain's CDR3 is CASSLDFSYNEQFF. The CDR3 DNA reads TGTGCCAGCAGCTTAGACTTCTCCTACAATGAGCAGTTCTTC.

The chain couples TRBV19 to TRBJ2-2; TRBD1 is a possible D gene (6 bases). Germline V gene sequence: CDR1 LNHDA, CDR2 SQIVND (reference sequence). Trimming stripped 3 bases from V and 3 bases from J, with 11 bases between. The CDR3 runs 15 residues. The CDR3 nucleotides read TGTGCCAGTAGTATGGAACAGGGTTACACCGGGGAGCTGTTTTTT. Translating gives CASSMEQGYTGELFF.